This is a list of T cell receptor beta chains from one sample in a study of molecular identifiers for immune sequencing clone quantification. TCRdb reprocessed the PCR reads via MiXCR and lists one record per CDR3 protein. The repertoire holds about 640,000 distinct CDR3 sequences, with about 20% as singletons. The specimen was naive CD8+ T cells from blood, with Jurkat cell RNA spiked in. All receptors derive from a human donor in good health. Some libraries in this study had Jurkat cell RNA spiked in. The CDR3 runs from the conserved cysteine through the conserved F or W. The D gene is left open where the match is weak. Part of the rows lack a size; the others show once, few, many or a class for expanded clones.

CDR3 DNA	CDR3 protein	D gene	J gene	clone size	V gene
TGTGCCAGCAGCTTAGGTGGCCCGCAGAGTTCACCCCTCCACTTT	CASSLGGPQSSPLHF	.	TRBJ1-6	few	TRBV13
TGTGCCAGCAGCTTAGCTGGACTGAACTACGAGCAGTACTTC	CASSLAGLNYEQYF	.	TRBJ2-7	.	TRBV11-2
TGTGCCAGCAGTTCCCGTACGGGCTTCTACGAGCAGTACTTC	CASSSRTGFYEQYF	.	TRBJ2-7	few	TRBV27
TGTGCCGGCAGTTTAGAGGTCAGGGTGACTAATTCACCCCTCCACTTT	CAGSLEVRVTNSPLHF	.	TRBJ1-6	.	TRBV12-3/TRBV12-4
TGCGCCAGCAGCCAATACGGGGAGCTGTTTTTT	CASSQYGELFF	.	TRBJ2-2	many	TRBV4-1
TGTGCCAGCAGGAGGGACAGGGTTGATTTCGATCTTAACACTGAAGCTTTCTTT	CASRRDRVDFDLNTEAFF	TRBD1	TRBJ1-1	many	TRBV6-5
TGTGCCAGCAGTCCGGTCCTATTAAGCCGTTCTTCTTACACAGATACGCAGTATTTT	CASSPVLLSRSSYTDTQYF	.	TRBJ2-3	many	TRBV12-3/TRBV12-4
TGTGCCAGCAGCTTCAGTTTGGAGGGGGCTGGGTCACCCCTCCACTTT	CASSFSLEGAGSPLHF	TRBD1	TRBJ1-6	once	TRBV11-2
TGTGCCAGTAGTGCGGTAGCGGGGGCTTACAATGAGCAGTTCTTC	CASSAVAGAYNEQFF	TRBD2	TRBJ2-1	.	TRBV19
TGCGCCGGCAGCTTGCACAGGGCGGTCGACACTGAAGCTTTCTTT	CAGSLHRAVDTEAFF	.	TRBJ1-1	.	TRBV5-1
TGTGCCATCAACCAGGGGAGGTCTGGAAACACCATATATTTT	CAINQGRSGNTIYF	.	TRBJ1-3	few	TRBV10-3
TGTGCCAGCACCACGACAGGGGGCTACGAGCAGTACTTC	CASTTTGGYEQYF	TRBD1	TRBJ2-7	many	TRBV5-6
TGTGCCAGCGGGGATCAGGCAGATACGCAGTATTTT	CASGDQADTQYF	.	TRBJ2-3	many	TRBV6-5
TGCGCCAGCAGCCAAATCTGGGGCCCGGACACCATATATTTT	CASSQIWGPDTIYF	.	TRBJ1-3	many	TRBV4-3
TGTGCCAGCTCCGTCGTCGGGACCGCGGACCAAACCTACGAGCAGTACTTC	CASSVVGTADQTYEQYF	.	TRBJ2-7	many	TRBV18
TGTGCCAGCAGTATAACGGGAGGCCCCCAGCATTTT	CASSITGGPQHF	.	TRBJ1-5	few	TRBV27
TGTGCCAGCATTGGACAGGACTACCACGAGCAGTACTTC	CASIGQDYHEQYF	.	TRBJ2-7	.	TRBV27
TGTGCCAGCAGTTATGATTTACGGGGGGCAGAGACCCAGTACTTC	CASSYDLRGAETQYF	.	TRBJ2-5	many	TRBV6-5
TGTGCCAGCAGCTTAGGGGACAGGGTTGTTGGAAACACCATATATTTT	CASSLGDRVVGNTIYF	TRBD1	TRBJ1-3	many	TRBV7-9
TGTGCCAGTAGTCGGGACAGGGGAGAAAACATTCAGTACTTC	CASSRDRGENIQYF	TRBD1	TRBJ2-4	.	TRBV19